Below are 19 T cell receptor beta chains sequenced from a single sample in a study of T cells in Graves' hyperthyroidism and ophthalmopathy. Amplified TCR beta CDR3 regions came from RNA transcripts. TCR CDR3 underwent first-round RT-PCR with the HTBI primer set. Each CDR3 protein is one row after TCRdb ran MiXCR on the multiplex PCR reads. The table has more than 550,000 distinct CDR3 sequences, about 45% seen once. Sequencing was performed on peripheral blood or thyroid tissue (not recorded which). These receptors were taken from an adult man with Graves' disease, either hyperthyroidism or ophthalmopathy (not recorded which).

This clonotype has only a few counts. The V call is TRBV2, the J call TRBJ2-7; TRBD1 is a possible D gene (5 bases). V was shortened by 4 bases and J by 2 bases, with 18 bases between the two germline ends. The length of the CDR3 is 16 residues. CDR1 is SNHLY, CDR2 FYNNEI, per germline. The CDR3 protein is CASSVSRQRTTYEQYF. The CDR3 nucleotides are TGTGCCAGCAGTGTGTCCCGACAGCGCACCACCTACGAGCAGTACTTC.

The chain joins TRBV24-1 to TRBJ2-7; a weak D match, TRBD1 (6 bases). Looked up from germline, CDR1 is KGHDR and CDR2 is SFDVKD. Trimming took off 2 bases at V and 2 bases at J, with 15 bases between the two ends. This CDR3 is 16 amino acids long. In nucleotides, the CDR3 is TGTGCCACCAGTGATTCAACAGGGTTTCGTCCCTACGAGCAGTACTTC. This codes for CATSDSTGFRPYEQYF.

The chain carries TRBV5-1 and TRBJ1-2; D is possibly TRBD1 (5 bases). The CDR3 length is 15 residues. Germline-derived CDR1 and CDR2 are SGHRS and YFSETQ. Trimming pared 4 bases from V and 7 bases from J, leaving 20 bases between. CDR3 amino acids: CASSPAIGTDPGYTF. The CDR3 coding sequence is TGCGCCAGCAGCCCTGCCATAGGGACGGATCCTGGCTACACCTTC.

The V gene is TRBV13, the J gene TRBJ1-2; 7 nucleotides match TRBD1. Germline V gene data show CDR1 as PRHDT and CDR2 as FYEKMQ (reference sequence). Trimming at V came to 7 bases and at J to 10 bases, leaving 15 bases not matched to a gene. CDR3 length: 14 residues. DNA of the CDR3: TGTGCCAGCACCCTCCGAACGGGACAGCCTAACTACACCTTC. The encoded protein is CASTLRTGQPNYTF.

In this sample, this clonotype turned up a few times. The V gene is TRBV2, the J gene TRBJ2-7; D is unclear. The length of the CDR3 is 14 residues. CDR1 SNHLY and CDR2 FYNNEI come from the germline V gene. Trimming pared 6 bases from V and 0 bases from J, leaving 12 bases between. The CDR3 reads CASRTTRSSYEQYF. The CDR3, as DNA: TGTGCCAGCAGAACGACGAGGAGCTCCTACGAGCAGTACTTC.

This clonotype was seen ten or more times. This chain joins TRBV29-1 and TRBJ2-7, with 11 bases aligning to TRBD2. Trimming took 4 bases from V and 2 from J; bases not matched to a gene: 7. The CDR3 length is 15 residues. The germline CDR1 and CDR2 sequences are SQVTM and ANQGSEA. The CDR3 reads CSVVPTSGTTYEQYF. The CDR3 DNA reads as TGCAGCGTTGTACCGACTAGCGGGACTACCTACGAGCAGTACTTC.

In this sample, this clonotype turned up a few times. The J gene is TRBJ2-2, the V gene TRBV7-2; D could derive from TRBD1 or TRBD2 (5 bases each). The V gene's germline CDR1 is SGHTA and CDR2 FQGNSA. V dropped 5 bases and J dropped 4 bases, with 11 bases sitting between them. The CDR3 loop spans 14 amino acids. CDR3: CASSPGPRTGELFF. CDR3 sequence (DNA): TGTGCCAGCAGCCCGGGACCTCGCACCGGGGAGCTGTTTTTT.

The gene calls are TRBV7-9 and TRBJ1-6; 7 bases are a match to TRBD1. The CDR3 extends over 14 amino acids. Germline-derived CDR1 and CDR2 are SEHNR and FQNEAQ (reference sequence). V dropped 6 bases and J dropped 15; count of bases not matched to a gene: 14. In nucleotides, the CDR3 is TGTGCCAGCAGTTCCCGGGACAGCGGGGACGTCCTCCACTTT. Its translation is CASSSRDSGDVLHF.

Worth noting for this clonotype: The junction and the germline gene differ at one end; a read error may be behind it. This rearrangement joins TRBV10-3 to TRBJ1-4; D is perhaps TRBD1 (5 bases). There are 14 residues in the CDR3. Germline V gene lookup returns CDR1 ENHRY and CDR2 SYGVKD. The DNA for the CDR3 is TGTGCCAGCAGTGAAGCAGGGACTAATGAAAAACTGTTTTTT. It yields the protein CASSEAGTNEKLFF.

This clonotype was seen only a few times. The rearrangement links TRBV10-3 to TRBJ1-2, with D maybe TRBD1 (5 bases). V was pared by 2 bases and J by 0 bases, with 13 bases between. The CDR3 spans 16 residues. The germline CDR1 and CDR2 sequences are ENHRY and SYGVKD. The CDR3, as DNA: TGTGCCATCAGTGAGGATCGGGACGCGACTAACTATGGCTACACCTTC. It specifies CAISEDRDATNYGYTF.

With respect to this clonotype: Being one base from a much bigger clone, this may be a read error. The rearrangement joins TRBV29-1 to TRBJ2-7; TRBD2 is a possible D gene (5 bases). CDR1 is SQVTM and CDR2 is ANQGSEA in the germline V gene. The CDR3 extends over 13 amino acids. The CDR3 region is CSVTLRRDYGQYF. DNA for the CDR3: TGCAGCGTTACATTACGACGCGACTACGGGCAGTACTTC.

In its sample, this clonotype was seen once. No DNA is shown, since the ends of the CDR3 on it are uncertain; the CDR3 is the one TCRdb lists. The CDR3 loop is CASSEAVTGGYGYTFGSGTQYF. This sequence joins TRBV2 and TRBJ2-5; the table's D call of TRBD1 was not tested on the DNA. CDR1 SNHLY and CDR2 FYNNEI come from the germline V gene. The CDR3 length equals 22 residues, ends included.

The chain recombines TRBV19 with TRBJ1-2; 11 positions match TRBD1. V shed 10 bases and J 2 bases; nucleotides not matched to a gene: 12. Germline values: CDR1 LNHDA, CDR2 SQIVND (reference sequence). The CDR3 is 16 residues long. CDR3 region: CATSPRTGGANYGYTF. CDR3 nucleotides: TGTGCCACAAGCCCCCGGACAGGGGGCGCGAACTATGGCTACACCTTC.

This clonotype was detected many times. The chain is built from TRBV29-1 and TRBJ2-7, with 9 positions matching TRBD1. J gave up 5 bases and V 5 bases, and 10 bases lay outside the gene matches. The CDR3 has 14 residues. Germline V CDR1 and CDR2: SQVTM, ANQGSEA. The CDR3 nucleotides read TGCAGCGTTTCTCCCGGGACAGGGAACGACGAGCAGTACTTC. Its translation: CSVSPGTGNDEQYF.

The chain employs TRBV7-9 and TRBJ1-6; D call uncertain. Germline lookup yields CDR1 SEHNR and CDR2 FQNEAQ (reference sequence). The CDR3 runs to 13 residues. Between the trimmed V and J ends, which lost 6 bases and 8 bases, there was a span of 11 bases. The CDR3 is CASRDPDDSPLHF. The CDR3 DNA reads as TGTGCCAGCAGAGATCCCGACGATTCACCCCTCCACTTT.

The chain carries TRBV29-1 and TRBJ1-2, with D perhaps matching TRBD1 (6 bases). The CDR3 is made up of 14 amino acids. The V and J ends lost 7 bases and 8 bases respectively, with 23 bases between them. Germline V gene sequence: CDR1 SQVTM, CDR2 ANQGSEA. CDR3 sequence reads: CSDFPTGGTRGYTF. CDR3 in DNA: TGCAGCGATTTCCCGACAGGAGGTACTCGGGGCTACACCTTC.

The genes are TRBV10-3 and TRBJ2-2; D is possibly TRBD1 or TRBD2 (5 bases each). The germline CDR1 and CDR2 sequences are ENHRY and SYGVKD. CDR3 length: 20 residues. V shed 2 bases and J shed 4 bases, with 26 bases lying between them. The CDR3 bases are TGTGCCATCAGTGAGCCCGAAGGGACGAGCGATGGCTACACCACCGGGGAGCTGTTTTTT. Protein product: CAISEPEGTSDGYTTGELFF.

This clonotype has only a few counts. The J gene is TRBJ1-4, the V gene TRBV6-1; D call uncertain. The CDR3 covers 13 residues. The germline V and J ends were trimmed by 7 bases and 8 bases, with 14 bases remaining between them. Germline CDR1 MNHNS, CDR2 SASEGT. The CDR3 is CASTKDVTEKLFF. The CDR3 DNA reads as TGTGCCAGCACCAAAGACGTGACGGAAAAACTGTTTTTT.

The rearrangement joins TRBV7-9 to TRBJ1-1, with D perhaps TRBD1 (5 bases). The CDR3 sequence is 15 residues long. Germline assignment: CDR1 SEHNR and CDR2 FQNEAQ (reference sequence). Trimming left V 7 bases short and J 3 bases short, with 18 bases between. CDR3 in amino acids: CASNFSPPGDTEAFF. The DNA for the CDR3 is TGTGCCAGCAACTTTTCTCCTCCGGGGGACACTGAAGCTTTCTTT.